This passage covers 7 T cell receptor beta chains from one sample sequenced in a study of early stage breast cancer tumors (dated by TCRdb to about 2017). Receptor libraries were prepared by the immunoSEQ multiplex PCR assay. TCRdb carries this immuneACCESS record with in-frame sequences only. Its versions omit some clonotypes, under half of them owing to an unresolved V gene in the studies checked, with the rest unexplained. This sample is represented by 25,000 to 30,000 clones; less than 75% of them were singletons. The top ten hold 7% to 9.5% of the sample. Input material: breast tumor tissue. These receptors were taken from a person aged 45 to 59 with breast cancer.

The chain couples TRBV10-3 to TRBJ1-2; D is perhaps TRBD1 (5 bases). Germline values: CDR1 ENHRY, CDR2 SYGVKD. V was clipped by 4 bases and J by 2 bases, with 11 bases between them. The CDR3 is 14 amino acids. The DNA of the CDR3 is TGTGCCATCAGTGGCGACAGCCTCAACTATGGCTACACCTTC. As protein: CAISGDSLNYGYTF.

CDR3 DNA sequence: TGTGCCAGCAGTTTATTGGACAGCCAAGAGACCCAGTACTTC. It is translated as CASSLLDSQETQYF. This chain joins TRBV27 and TRBJ2-5; D is perhaps TRBD1 (6 bases). The CDR3 covers 14 residues. Trimming shortened V by 1 base and J by 1 base, and 7 bases separated the two germline ends. Germline V gene lookup returns CDR1 MNHEY and CDR2 SMNVEV (reference sequence).

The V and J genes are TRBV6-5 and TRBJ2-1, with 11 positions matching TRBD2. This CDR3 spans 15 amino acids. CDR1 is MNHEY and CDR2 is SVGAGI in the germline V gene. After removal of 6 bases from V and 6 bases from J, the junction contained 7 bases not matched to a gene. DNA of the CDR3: TGTGCCAGCAGGCCTCTAGCGGGAGGAGGCAATGAGCAGTTCTTC. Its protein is CASRPLAGGGNEQFF.

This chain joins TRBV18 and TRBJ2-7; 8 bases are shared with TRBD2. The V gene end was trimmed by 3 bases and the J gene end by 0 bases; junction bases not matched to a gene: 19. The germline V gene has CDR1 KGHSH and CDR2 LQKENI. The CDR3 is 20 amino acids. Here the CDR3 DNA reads TGTGCCAGCTCACCTCAAAGGCCAAGGGGCGGGAGGCTCCTCTCCTACGAGCAGTACTTC. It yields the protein CASSPQRPRGGRLLSYEQYF.

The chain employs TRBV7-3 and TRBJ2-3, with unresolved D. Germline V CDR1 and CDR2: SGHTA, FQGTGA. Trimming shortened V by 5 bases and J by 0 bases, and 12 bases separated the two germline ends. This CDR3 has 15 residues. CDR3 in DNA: TGTGCCAGCAGCCCCTTCGGCCAAAGCACAGATACGCAGTATTTT. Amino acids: CASSPFGQSTDTQYF.

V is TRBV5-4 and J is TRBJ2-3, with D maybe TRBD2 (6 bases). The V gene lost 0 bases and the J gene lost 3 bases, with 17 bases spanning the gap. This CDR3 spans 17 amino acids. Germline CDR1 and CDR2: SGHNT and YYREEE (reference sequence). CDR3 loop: CASSLGFGGALTDTQYF. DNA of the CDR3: TGTGCCAGCAGCTTGGGATTCGGGGGAGCCTTGACAGATACGCAGTATTTT.

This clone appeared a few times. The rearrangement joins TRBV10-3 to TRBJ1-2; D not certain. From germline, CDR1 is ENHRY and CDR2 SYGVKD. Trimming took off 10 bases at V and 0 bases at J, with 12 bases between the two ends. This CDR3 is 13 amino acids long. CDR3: CATTSTPNYGYTF. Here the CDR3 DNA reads TGTGCCACAACCTCAACACCTAACTATGGCTACACCTTC.